Described below is a single T cell receptor beta chain sequence and its context. These data originate in a study of cytomegalovirus exposure and HLA in healthy donors. With 60 Vbeta and 13 Jbeta primers, the PCR was carried out. The repertoire was sequenced with immunoSEQ multiplex PCR; TCRdb's copy has only in-frame clones and lacks some. This sample has over 100,000 clones; 65% to 90% occur once, and the top ten carry around 3%. The junction had 8 bases not matched to a gene; V was cut back by 0 bases and J by 6 bases. Germline lookup yields CDR1 SGDLS and CDR2 YYNGEE. This CDR3 spans 18 amino acids.

This clonotype was sampled from a woman in her late teens or twenties in good health and CMV-seropositive. The chain uses TRBV9 and TRBJ2-3; 15 bases agree with TRBD2. Sequenced input: PBMCs. DNA of the CDR3: TGTGCCAGCAGCGTAGTTGGACTAGCGGGGGGGCGAGGGGATACGCAGTATTTT. Its translation: CASSVVGLAGGRGDTQYF. Full variable domain (rest looked up from reference TRBV9 and TRBJ2-3): DSGVTQTPKHLITATGQRVTLRCSPRSGDLSVYWYQQSLDQGLQFLIQYYNGEERAKGNILERFSAQQFPDLHSELNLSSLELGDSALYFCASSVVGLAGGRGDTQYFGPGTRLTVL.